The subject of this entry is one T cell receptor beta chain. This table comes from immunoSEQ multiplex PCR, and its TCRdb copy is limited to in-frame clones, with some not included. The table has some 56,000 clones, under 90% seen once. Trimming removed 0 bases from V and 4 bases from J; junction bases left unmatched: 2. CDR1 and CDR2 from the germline V gene are ENHRY and SYGVKD. This CDR3 has 14 residues. These data come from a study of blood T cell repertoires in COVID-19. The TCR sequence derives from a woman of 80 years or more with active or convalescent COVID-19. The rearrangement joins TRBV10-3 to TRBJ1-1; TRBD1 matches at 7 bases. The sample taken for sequencing was peripheral blood. The CDR3 nucleotides read TGTGCCATCAGTGAGTCGACAGGGCGCACTGAAGCTTTCTTT. Protein sequence: CAISESTGRTEAFF.